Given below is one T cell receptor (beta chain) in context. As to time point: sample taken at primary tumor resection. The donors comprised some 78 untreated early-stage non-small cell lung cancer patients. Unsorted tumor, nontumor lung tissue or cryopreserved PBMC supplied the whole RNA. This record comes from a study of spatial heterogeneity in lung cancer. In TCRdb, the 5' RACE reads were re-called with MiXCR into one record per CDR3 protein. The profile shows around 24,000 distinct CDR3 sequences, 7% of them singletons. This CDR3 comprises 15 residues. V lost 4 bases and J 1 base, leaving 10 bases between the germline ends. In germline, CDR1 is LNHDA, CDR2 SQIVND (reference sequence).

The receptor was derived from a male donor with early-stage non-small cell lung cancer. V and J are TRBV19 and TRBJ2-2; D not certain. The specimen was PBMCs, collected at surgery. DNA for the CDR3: TGTGCCAGTAGTACTTGGACCATGAACACCGGGGAGCTGTTTTTT. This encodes CASSTWTMNTGELFF.